This TCR beta chain came from a study of regulatory and conventional T cells in RAG deficiency. Overall study results and limits: Shorter CDR3s in all patient subsets; >85% Treg-Tconv overlap in Omenn.

A remark on this clone: Its specificity is unknown. This same CDR3 is encoded by further DNA sequences in the sample.

Germline CDR1 SEHNR, CDR2 FQNEAQ (reference sequence). The V gene lost 5 bases and the J gene lost 0 bases, with 20 bases spanning the gap. The CDR3 has 19 amino acids. The data were produced by immunoSEQ multiplex PCR, yet TCRdb's version contains in-frame clones alone and is incomplete. The sample lists 20,000 to 25,000 clones, almost 96% occurring once. The sorted conventional CD4+ T cells were CD25-low and CD127-high, with genomic DNA sequenced. These data were also filed under a second study, of regulatory T cells. Per that study: The PCR used 52 TRBV and 13 TRBJ primers.

This chain uses TRBV7-9 with TRBJ1-6; D is unresolved. The clonotype originates from a human donor in good health. Source material: CD25- CD4+ T cells sorted from blood. CDR3 nucleotide sequence: TGTGCCAGCAGCCACGATAACGGCAGGCAGAGCTCCTATAATTCACCCCTCCACTTT. It encodes CASSHDNGRQSSYNSPLHF.